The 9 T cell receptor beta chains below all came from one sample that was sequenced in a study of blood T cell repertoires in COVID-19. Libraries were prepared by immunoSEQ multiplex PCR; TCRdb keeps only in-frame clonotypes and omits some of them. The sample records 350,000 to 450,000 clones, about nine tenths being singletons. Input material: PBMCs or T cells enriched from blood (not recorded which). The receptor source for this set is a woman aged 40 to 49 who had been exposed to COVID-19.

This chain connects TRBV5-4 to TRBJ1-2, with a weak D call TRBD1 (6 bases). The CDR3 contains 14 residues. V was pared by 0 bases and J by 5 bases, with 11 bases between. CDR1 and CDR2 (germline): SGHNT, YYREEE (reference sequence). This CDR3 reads CASSLGTESYGYTF. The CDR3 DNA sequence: TGTGCCAGCAGCTTGGGGACAGAGTCTTATGGCTACACCTTC.

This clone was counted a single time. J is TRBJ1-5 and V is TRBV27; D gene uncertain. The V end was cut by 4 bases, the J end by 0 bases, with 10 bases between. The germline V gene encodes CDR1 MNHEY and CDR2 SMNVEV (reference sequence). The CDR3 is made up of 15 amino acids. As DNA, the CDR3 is TGTGCCAGCAGTTCCTGGGCCGGTAGCAATCAGCCCCAGCATTTT. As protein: CASSSWAGSNQPQHF.

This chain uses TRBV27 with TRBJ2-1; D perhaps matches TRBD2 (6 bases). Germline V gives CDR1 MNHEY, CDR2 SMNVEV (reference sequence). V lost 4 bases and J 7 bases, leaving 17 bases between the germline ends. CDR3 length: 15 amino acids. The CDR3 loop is CASSSLEGRRNEQFF. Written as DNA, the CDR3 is TGTGCCAGCAGTTCACTGGAGGGCCGGAGAAATGAGCAGTTCTTC.

The CDR3: CASSIAGGWNYGYTF. As DNA, the CDR3 is TGTGCCAGTAGTATAGCAGGGGGCTGGAACTATGGCTACACCTTC. V usage is TRBV19 and J usage is TRBJ1-2; 8 positions match TRBD1. CDR3 length: 15 amino acids. The germline gives CDR1 LNHDA, CDR2 SQIVND (reference sequence). V was clipped by 1 base and J by 2 bases; unmatched bases: 3.

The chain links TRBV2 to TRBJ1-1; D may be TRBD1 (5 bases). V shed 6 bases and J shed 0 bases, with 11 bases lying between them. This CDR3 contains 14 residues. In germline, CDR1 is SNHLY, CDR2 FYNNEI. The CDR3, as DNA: TGTGCCAGCAGAAGGGGATTCGTGAACACTGAAGCTTTCTTT. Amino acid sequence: CASRRGFVNTEAFF.

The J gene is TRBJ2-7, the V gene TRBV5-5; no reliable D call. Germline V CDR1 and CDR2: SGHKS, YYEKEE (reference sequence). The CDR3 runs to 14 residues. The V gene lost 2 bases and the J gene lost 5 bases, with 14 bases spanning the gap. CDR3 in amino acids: CASSFFGLINEQYF. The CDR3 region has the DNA TGTGCCAGCAGCTTTTTCGGTCTGATCAACGAGCAGTACTTC. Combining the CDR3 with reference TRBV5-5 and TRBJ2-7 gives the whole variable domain DAGVTQSPTHLIKTRGQQVTLRCSPISGHKSVSWYQQVLGQGPQFIFQYYEKEERGRGNFPDRFSARQFPNYSSELNVNALLLGDSALYLCASSFFGLINEQYFGPGTRLTVT.

As DNA, the CDR3 is TGTGCCAGCACCAAAATGGGGACAGGAGATGGCTACACCTTC. Amino acids: CASTKMGTGDGYTF. J is TRBJ1-2 and V is TRBV2; TRBD1 agrees at 8 bases. The CDR3 consists of 14 residues. The germline gives CDR1 SNHLY, CDR2 FYNNEI. Trimming took 7 bases from V and 6 from J; bases not matched to a gene: 10.

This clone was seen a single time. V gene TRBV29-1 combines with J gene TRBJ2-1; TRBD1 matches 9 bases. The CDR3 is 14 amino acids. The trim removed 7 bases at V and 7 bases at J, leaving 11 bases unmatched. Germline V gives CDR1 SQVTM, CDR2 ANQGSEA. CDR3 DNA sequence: TGCAGCGCGTTTCGACGGGACAGGGAAAATGAGCAGTTCTTC. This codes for CSAFRRDRENEQFF.

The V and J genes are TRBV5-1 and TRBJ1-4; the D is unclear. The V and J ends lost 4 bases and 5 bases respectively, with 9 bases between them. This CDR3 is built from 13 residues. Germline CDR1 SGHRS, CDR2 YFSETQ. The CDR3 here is CASSPPANEKLFF. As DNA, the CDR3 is TGCGCCAGCAGCCCCCCAGCGAATGAAAAACTGTTTTTT.